Listed here are 20 T cell receptor beta chains from one sample, sequenced in a study of graft-versus-host responses after intestinal transplantation. Sequencing was performed with immunoSEQ multiplex PCR; in TCRdb, only in-frame clones are kept and a portion is missing. The repertoire holds about 94,000 clones, 91% seen once, with approximately 0.54% in the top ten. These receptors lack a known antigen. The specimen was unstimulated CD8+ T cells sorted from spleen or lymph node cells, collected before intestinal transplant. The receptors here all came from a human donor who received an intestinal transplant.

V usage is TRBV6-1 and J usage is TRBJ1-1, with 9 positions matching TRBD1. The CDR3 runs 13 residues. The ends lost 11 bases at V and 6 bases at J; junction bases unmatched: 10. Per germline, CDR1 MNHNS and CDR2 SASEGT. In DNA form, the CDR3 reads TGTGCCGGGGGACAGGGAAAGGGCTCTGAAGCTTTCTTT. It is translated as CAGGQGKGSEAFF.

The chain employs TRBV7-6 and TRBJ2-3, with 8 nucleotides matching TRBD2. The length of the CDR3 is 15 residues. Germline CDR1 reads SGHVS; CDR2 reads FNYEAQ. Germline trimming cut 0 bases from V and 5 bases from J; bases unmatched to any gene: 4. Written as DNA, the CDR3 is TGTGCCAGCAGCTTAGCTCCCGGGGGGGGAGATACGCAGTATTTT. Translated: CASSLAPGGGDTQYF.

This chain links TRBV7-2 with TRBJ2-7; 7 nucleotides match TRBD1. Germline-derived CDR1 and CDR2 are SGHTA and FQGNSA. After removal of 6 bases from V and 2 bases from J, the junction contained 7 bases not matched to a gene. CDR3 length equals 14 residues. The CDR3: CASSRPGQTYEQYF. DNA for the CDR3: TGTGCCAGCAGTCGACCGGGACAGACCTACGAGCAGTACTTC.

This chain links TRBV6-5 with TRBJ2-1; the D gene is possibly TRBD2 (5 bases). The germline gives CDR1 MNHEY, CDR2 SVGAGI. V lost 0 bases to trimming and J lost 7 bases, with 10 bases between them. This CDR3 spans 14 amino acids. In DNA, the CDR3 is TGTGCCAGCAGTTACTCGACATCGGGAAATGAGCAGTTCTTC. Encoded protein: CASSYSTSGNEQFF.

The chain joins TRBV2 to TRBJ2-7; 10 bases fit TRBD1. The CDR3 consists of 16 residues. The germline V gene has CDR1 SNHLY and CDR2 FYNNEI. V was clipped by 7 bases and J by 1 base; unmatched bases: 10. CDR3 sequence: CASNGDRGDRSYEQYF. The CDR3, as DNA: TGTGCCAGCAATGGGGACAGGGGCGATCGGTCCTACGAGCAGTACTTC.

The chain combines TRBV5-1 with TRBJ2-7; tentative D call: TRBD2 (6 bases). The length of the CDR3 is 14 residues. V shed 4 bases and J shed 4 bases, with 15 bases lying between them. CDR1 is SGHRS and CDR2 is YFSETQ in the germline V gene. In DNA, the CDR3 is TGCGCCAGCAGCCCCCGGGACTGGTCGTACGAGCAGTACTTC. Encoded protein: CASSPRDWSYEQYF. Drawing the rest from reference TRBV5-1 and TRBJ2-7, the complete variable domain is KAGVTQTPRYLIKTRGQQVTLSCSPISGHRSVSWYQQTPGQGLQFLFEYFSETQRNKGNFPGRFSGRQFSNSRSEMNVSTLELGDSALYLCASSPRDWSYEQYFGPGTRLTVT.

This chain uses TRBV7-9 with TRBJ2-7, with D hard to call. This CDR3 region has 11 residues. V shed 5 bases and J shed 4 bases, with 6 bases lying between them. In germline, CDR1 is SEHNR, CDR2 FQNEAQ (reference sequence). The CDR3 spells CASSASYEQYF. CDR3 nucleotides: TGTGCCAGCAGCGCGTCGTACGAGCAGTACTTC.

The chain has TRBV11-2 and TRBJ1-5; the match to TRBD1 covers 9 bases. CDR3 length equals 13 residues. With V trimmed by 4 bases and J by 7 bases, 2 bases remained unmatched. Germline V gene sequence: CDR1 SGHAT, CDR2 FQNNGV. CDR3 in amino acids: CASSWTGDQPQHF. CDR3 DNA: TGTGCCAGCAGCTGGACAGGGGACCAGCCCCAGCATTTT.

This chain joins TRBV11-2 and TRBJ2-1, with TRBD2 matching over 7 bases. Germline V gene lookup returns CDR1 SGHAT and CDR2 FQNNGV. V dropped 2 bases and J dropped 8; count of bases not matched to a gene: 18. CDR3 length: 18 amino acids. In DNA form, the CDR3 reads TGTGCCAGCAGCTTATACCGTTTCCAAGCGGGGTTTGGAGATGAGCAGTTCTTC. It codes for CASSLYRFQAGFGDEQFF.

The rearrangement links TRBV9 to TRBJ2-2; 8 nucleotides match TRBD2. The CDR3 spans 14 residues. Germline V gives CDR1 SGDLS, CDR2 YYNGEE. The junction had 1 base not matched to a gene; V was cut back by 5 bases and J by 1 base. The CDR3 DNA is TGTGCCAGCAGGGGACTAGGGAACACCGGGGAGCTGTTTTTT. This sequence encodes CASRGLGNTGELFF.

The chain employs TRBV9 and TRBJ1-1; 9 bases are a match to TRBD1. The CDR3 is 15 residues long. V shed 3 bases, J shed 2 bases, and the junction held 5 bases outside the gene matches. Per the germline V gene, CDR1 is SGDLS and CDR2 is YYNGEE. The CDR3 here is CASSATGGANTEAFF. CDR3 sequence (DNA): TGTGCCAGCAGCGCTACAGGGGGCGCAAACACTGAAGCTTTCTTT.

The rearrangement uses TRBV27 and TRBJ1-2; 12 nucleotides agree with TRBD1. The V gene's germline CDR1 is MNHEY and CDR2 SMNVEV (reference sequence). With V trimmed by 5 bases and J by 4 bases, 8 bases remained unmatched. The CDR3 totals 16 residues. The DNA of the CDR3 is TGTGCCAGCAGTACCGGGACAGGGGGCTTTGGCTATGGCTACACCTTC. Encoded protein: CASSTGTGGFGYGYTF.

This clone was picked up a small number of times. The rearrangement links TRBV11-2 to TRBJ2-1; the match to TRBD2 covers 12 bases. There are 14 residues in the CDR3. Looked up from germline, CDR1 is SGHAT and CDR2 is FQNNGV. The J segment lost 7 bases and the V segment lost 5 bases, leaving 3 bases of the junction unmatched. The CDR3 DNA reads as TGTGCCAGCAGCGAAGGGACTAGCGGGAATGAGCAGTTCTTC. It encodes CASSEGTSGNEQFF. The variable domain in full, with the rest retrieved from reference TRBV11-2 and TRBJ2-1, is EAGVAQSPRYKIIEKRQSVAFWCNPISGHATLYWYQQILGQGPKLLIQFQNNGVVDDSQLPKDRFSAERLKGVDSTLKIQPAKLEDSAVYLCASSEGTSGNEQFFGPGTRLTVL.

This clone was recorded only once. The V gene is TRBV28, the J gene TRBJ2-2; D might be TRBD2 (5 bases). The CDR3 extends over 13 amino acids. The V gene lost 6 bases and the J gene lost 5 bases, with 10 bases spanning the gap. The germline V gene encodes CDR1 MDHEN and CDR2 SYDVKM. CDR3 in DNA: TGTGCCAGCAGACTAGACGGTACCGGGGAGCTGTTTTTT. Translation gives CASRLDGTGELFF.

This clone has only one observation. This chain links TRBV6-5 with TRBJ2-1, with D maybe TRBD2 (6 bases). The CDR3 runs 15 residues. Per germline, CDR1 MNHEY and CDR2 SVGAGI. The ends were cut back, 1 base at V and 1 base at J, with 8 bases in the middle. DNA for the CDR3: TGTGCCAGCAGTTACTGGGGGGATTCCTACAATGAGCAGTTCTTC. This gives the protein CASSYWGDSYNEQFF.

The chain is built from TRBV27 and TRBJ2-7; 7 bases are a match to TRBD2. Trimming at V came to 6 bases and at J to 3 bases, leaving 17 bases not matched to a gene. Germline assignment: CDR1 MNHEY and CDR2 SMNVEV (reference sequence). CDR3 length: 17 residues. CDR3 DNA: TGTGCCAGCAGGAAGCGGACTAGACCGGAAGATGGCTACGAGCAGTACTTC. Its translation is CASRKRTRPEDGYEQYF.

The CDR3 bases are TGTGCCAGTAGTGGGGAGGGACTCTCCACTGAAGCTTTCTTT. This translates into CASSGEGLSTEAFF. The chain has TRBV19 and TRBJ1-1; D is perhaps TRBD1 (5 bases). The CDR3 is made up of 14 amino acids. Germline CDR1 and CDR2: LNHDA and SQIVND (reference sequence). V lost 5 bases, J lost 4 bases, and 14 bases lay in between.

The CDR3 sequence: CASSFRRGRNTEAFF. In DNA, the CDR3 is TGTGCCAGCAGCTTCCGACGAGGGAGGAACACTGAAGCTTTCTTT. V gene TRBV11-2 combines with J gene TRBJ1-1; D remains unclear. The germline CDR1 and CDR2 sequences are SGHAT and FQNNGV. This CDR3 region has 15 residues. The ends were cut back, 3 bases at V and 1 base at J, with 12 bases in the middle.

This clone was recorded a few times. The chain employs TRBV5-6 and TRBJ2-6; D gene unclear. Trimming removed 3 bases at V and 2 bases at J, with 6 bases between. Germline CDR1 and CDR2: SGHDT and YYEEEE. This CDR3 is 14 amino acids long. Written as DNA, the CDR3 is TGTGCCAGCAGCTACTTTACTGGGGCCAACGTCCTGACTTTC. Its protein is CASSYFTGANVLTF.

V gene TRBV6-4 combines with J gene TRBJ2-3, with TRBD2 matching over 10 bases. CDR1 MRHNA and CDR2 SNTAGT come from the germline V gene. The CDR3 spans 14 residues. J lost 2 bases, V lost 5 bases, and 1 base had no gene match. The CDR3 reads CASSSGGATDTQYF. The DNA of the CDR3 is TGTGCCAGCAGTAGCGGGGGGGCCACAGATACGCAGTATTTT.